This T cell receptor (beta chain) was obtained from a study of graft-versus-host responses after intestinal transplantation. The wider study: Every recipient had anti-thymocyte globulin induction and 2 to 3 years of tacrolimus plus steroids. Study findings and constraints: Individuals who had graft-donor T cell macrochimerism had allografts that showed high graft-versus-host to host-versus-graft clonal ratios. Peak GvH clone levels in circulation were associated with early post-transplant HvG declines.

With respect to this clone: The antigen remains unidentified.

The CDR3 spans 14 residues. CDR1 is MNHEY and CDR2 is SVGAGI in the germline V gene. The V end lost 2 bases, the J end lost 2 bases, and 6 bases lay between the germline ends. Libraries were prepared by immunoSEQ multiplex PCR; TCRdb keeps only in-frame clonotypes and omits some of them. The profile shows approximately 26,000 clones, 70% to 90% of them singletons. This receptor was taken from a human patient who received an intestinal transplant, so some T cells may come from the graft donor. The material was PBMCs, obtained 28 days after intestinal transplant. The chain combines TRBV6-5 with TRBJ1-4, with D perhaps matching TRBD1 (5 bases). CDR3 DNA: TGTGCCAGCAGTTACCGGGACACTAATGAAAAACTGTTTTTT. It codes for CASSYRDTNEKLFF.